These T cell receptor beta chains were read from a single sample in a study of siplizumab effects on memory and regulatory T cells. Sequencing used immunoSEQ multiplex PCR; TCRdb keeps in-frame clones, though not all of them. The data show about 110,000 clones, 80% to 95% seen once. The material sequenced was CD4+ T cells sorted from blood. All receptors come from a human donor in good health. CDR3s include the opening cysteine and the closing phenylalanine or tryptophan. D genes are given only for firm matches. Size is stated for part of the rows, as once, few or many counts, or as a class when the clone is expanded.

d_gene	v_gene	j_gene	abundance	CDR3nt	CDR3aa
TRBD1	TRBV5-6	TRBJ2-3	-	TGTGCCAGCAGCTTGGTCAGGGGGCTGGCAGATACGCAGTATTTT	CASSLVRGLADTQYF
-	TRBV7-9	TRBJ1-4	-	TGTGCCAGCAGCTTAGCTGGCGGTGAGGAAAAACTGTTTTTT	CASSLAGGEEKLFF
-	TRBV6-6	TRBJ2-1	once	TGTGCCAGCAGTTACTCAGCGGGCCTCTACAATGAGCAGTTCTTC	CASSYSAGLYNEQFF
-	TRBV4-2	TRBJ2-7	-	TGTGCCAGCAGCCAAGATCTAGGGACCGGCAAAACCCGGTACTTC	CASSQDLGTGKTRYF
-	TRBV9	TRBJ2-5	-	TGTGCCAGCAGCGTAGCTGGGAGCGGCCAAGAGACCCAGTACTTC	CASSVAGSGQETQYF
-	TRBV6-1	TRBJ1-5	-	TGTGCCAGCAGTCGCCGGGGGGCGGGATATCAGCCCCAGCATTTT	CASSRRGAGYQPQHF
-	TRBV21-1	TRBJ2-6	-	TGTGCCAGGGCGGCCCGGGACAGGGGCCCCGAACGGGCCAACGTCCTGACTTTC	CARAARDRGPERANVLTF
-	TRBV7-2	TRBJ2-2	-	TGTGCCAGCAGCCAGACTAGTGTTCGGACCGGGGAGCTGTTTTTT	CASSQTSVRTGELFF
TRBD1	TRBV5-1	TRBJ1-1	-	TGCGCCAGCAGCTGGGGACAGGGCTCGAACACTGAAGCTTTCTTT	CASSWGQGSNTEAFF
-	TRBV27	TRBJ2-1	-	TGTGCCAGCAGTAGGGGATATACGACCAATGAGCAGTTCTTC	CASSRGYTTNEQFF
TRBD1	TRBV5-1	TRBJ2-1	-	TGCGCCAGCAGCGGGGACAGCAACTCCTACAATGAGCAGTTCTTC	CASSGDSNSYNEQFF
-	TRBV2	TRBJ2-1	-	TGTGCCAGCGGAACCTACAATGAGCAGTTCTTC	CASGTYNEQFF
-	TRBV5-6	TRBJ2-1	-	TGTGCCAGCAGCTTCAACAGCTACTCCTACAATGAGCAGTTCTTC	CASSFNSYSYNEQFF
-	TRBV15	TRBJ1-5	-	TGTGCCACCAGCAGAGATGTTACTCAGCCCCAGCATTTT	CATSRDVTQPQHF
TRBD2	TRBV4-2	TRBJ2-3	few	TGTGCCAGCAGCCAGCGAGCGGGGGGCGGGGTTTTTAGCACAGATACGCAGTATTTT	CASSQRAGGGVFSTDTQYF
-	TRBV6-5	TRBJ1-1	-	TGTGCCAGCAGTCTGAGCGGCCAGGCCCATGAAGCTTTCTTT	CASSLSGQAHEAFF
TRBD1	TRBV11-2	TRBJ1-4	once	TGTGCCAGCAGCTCCTCGACCTACAGGGGGGGGGAAAAACTGTTTTTT	CASSSSTYRGGEKLFF
TRBD1	TRBV12-5	TRBJ1-5	-	TGTGCTAGTGCCCCCGGGACAGGGGTCGGACAGCCCCAGCATTTT	CASAPGTGVGQPQHF
TRBD1	TRBV2	TRBJ2-7	-	TGTGCCAGCAGTGAACAAGGACAGGGCTACGAGCAGTACTTC	CASSEQGQGYEQYF
-	TRBV30	TRBJ2-5	-	TGTGCCTGGGGACCGGGACTCAGGGAGACCCAGTACTTC	CAWGPGLRETQYF
-	TRBV10-1	TRBJ1-6	-	TGCGCCGGGGCCCCCCCCAGATTTTCACCCCTCCACTTT	CAGAPPRFSPLHF
TRBD2	TRBV6-4	TRBJ2-6	once	TGTGCCAGCAGTGACCATGGACTAGCGGCCTCTGGGGCCAACGTCCTGACTTTC	CASSDHGLAASGANVLTF
-	TRBV2	TRBJ2-7	-	TGTGCCAGCAGCTGGACACGAAGCTCCTACGAGCAGTACTTC	CASSWTRSSYEQYF
-	TRBV11-2	TRBJ1-3	few	TGTGCCAGCAGCTCCACACAGGGAAACACCATATATTTT	CASSSTQGNTIYF
-	TRBV11-2	TRBJ2-5	-	TGTGCCAGCAGCTTGGCAGCGGGAGAGACCCAGTACTTC	CASSLAAGETQYF
-	TRBV23-1	TRBJ1-2	-	TGCGCCAGCAGCCCGAGGGAGGGGTATGGCTACACCTTC	CASSPREGYGYTF
TRBD2	TRBV5-1	TRBJ2-1	-	TGCGCCAGCAGCGGGCCCGGGACTAGCACCGAGCAGTTCTTC	CASSGPGTSTEQFF
-	TRBV5-1	TRBJ1-2	-	TGCGCCAGCAAAGACGGGCCCAGGACCCGGCTGGGCTACACCTTC	CASKDGPRTRLGYTF
TRBD1	TRBV19	TRBJ1-1	once	TGTGCCAGTAGTATTACAGGGGGGAACACTGAAGCTTTCTTT	CASSITGGNTEAFF
-	TRBV6-6	TRBJ2-5	-	TGTGCCAGCGTCGGGAGATCGGAGACCCAGTACTTC	CASVGRSETQYF
-	TRBV6-1	TRBJ1-1	-	TGTGCCAGCAGCAAGGACCCCACGGGGGGCACTGAAGCTTTCTTT	CASSKDPTGGTEAFF
-	TRBV30	TRBJ2-2	-	TGTGCCTGGAGGACAGGGAACACCGGGGAGCTGTTTTTT	CAWRTGNTGELFF
-	TRBV9	TRBJ2-2	-	TGTGCCAGCGGCAGGGACGGGGAGCTGTTTTTT	CASGRDGELFF
-	TRBV2	TRBJ1-2	-	TGTGCCAGCAGCGCCGGGACGGGGTATGGCTACACCTTC	CASSAGTGYGYTF
-	TRBV7-9	TRBJ2-7	-	TGTGCCAGCAGCCCTAGGGCGAGAGACAGAGCCTACGAGCAGTACTTC	CASSPRARDRAYEQYF
-	TRBV2	TRBJ1-1	few	TGTGCCAGCCTAAGAGGCGCTGAAGCTTTCTTT	CASLRGAEAFF
-	TRBV5-4	TRBJ1-5	-	TGTGCCAGCAGCGCTTCCATGGAACAGCCCCAGCATTTT	CASSASMEQPQHF
-	TRBV6-5	TRBJ1-2	-	TGTGCCAGCAGTCAAAAAAGCTATGGCTACACCTTC	CASSQKSYGYTF
TRBD2	TRBV5-8	TRBJ2-7	-	TGTGCCAGCAGCAGACCCGGGACTAGCGGGAGTAGCTACGAGCAGTACTTC	CASSRPGTSGSSYEQYF
-	TRBV7-9	TRBJ1-5	once	TGTGCCAGCAGCTTAGGAGGACTATACGGACCCCAGCATTTT	CASSLGGLYGPQHF
TRBD1	TRBV2	TRBJ1-5	-	TGTGCCAGCAGTGGGGACAGAAACAATCAGCCCCAGCATTTT	CASSGDRNNQPQHF
-	TRBV6-4	TRBJ2-6	-	TGTGCCAGCAGTGACTCGTTCAGTCGGGCAGCAACTGGGGCCAACGTCCTGACTTTC	CASSDSFSRAATGANVLTF
-	TRBV7-9	TRBJ1-1	-	TGTGCCAGCAGCCCGGTGGGAGCTGAAGCTTTCTTT	CASSPVGAEAFF
-	TRBV11-2	TRBJ1-4	-	TGTGCCAGCAGCTTAGGTATCCAGGGAGCTGAAAAACTGTTTTTT	CASSLGIQGAEKLFF
-	TRBV19	TRBJ1-2	-	TGTGCCAGTAGTATCCCCGGACAGAACTATGGCTACACCTTC	CASSIPGQNYGYTF
-	TRBV30	TRBJ1-1	-	TGTGCCTGGAGTGCCCTCGTATTAGGGGCAACTGAAGCTTTCTTT	CAWSALVLGATEAFF
-	TRBV28	TRBJ2-5	-	TGTGCCAGCAGTTTAGAGCTACGGGAGACCCAGTACTTC	CASSLELRETQYF
-	TRBV5-5	TRBJ1-1	-	TGTGCCAGCATCTACAGGTCTGCGCCCACTGAAGCTTTCTTT	CASIYRSAPTEAFF
TRBD2	TRBV5-6	TRBJ2-1	-	TGTGCCAGCAGCTTGGACCGGGGGGACAATGAGCAGTTCTTC	CASSLDRGDNEQFF
-	TRBV2	TRBJ1-1	-	TGTGCCAGCAGTGAAGCAACGGCTACCGCTTTCTTT	CASSEATATAFF
TRBD1	TRBV5-1	TRBJ1-1	-	TGCGCCAGCAGCCGAGAATTACCTACAGGGGTGAACACTGAAGCTTTCTTT	CASSRELPTGVNTEAFF
TRBD1	TRBV10-3	TRBJ2-3	once	TGTGCCATCAGTGGCCCGGGACAGGGGATTGGAGATACGCAGTATTTT	CAISGPGQGIGDTQYF
-	TRBV10-3	TRBJ1-2	-	TGTGCCATCCTTAATCAGGCAGGGACGAACTATGGCTACACCTTC	CAILNQAGTNYGYTF
-	TRBV5-1	TRBJ2-2	-	TGCGCCAGCAGCTTGCGGGGGCCGAACACCGGGGAGCTGTTTTTT	CASSLRGPNTGELFF
-	TRBV10-3	TRBJ1-1	-	TGTGCCGCCCGCGGGGGCGAAGCTGAAGCTTTCTTT	CAARGGEAEAFF
-	TRBV6-1	TRBJ1-1	-	TGTGCCAGCAGTGAATTCGAGGGGAGATCAACCCAGGGGACTGAAGCTTTCTTT	CASSEFEGRSTQGTEAFF
-	TRBV7-2	TRBJ1-2	few	TGTGCCAGCAGCTCCGGACCTAACGACGGATATGGCTACACCTTC	CASSSGPNDGYGYTF
-	TRBV4-2	TRBJ1-2	-	TGTGCCAGCAGCCAAGATCTAGGAGGGGTCGACGGGGGCTACACCTTC	CASSQDLGGVDGGYTF
TRBD1	TRBV28	TRBJ2-7	-	TGTGCCAGCAGTTCCTTGACAGGGAGCTCCTACGAGCAGTACTTC	CASSSLTGSSYEQYF